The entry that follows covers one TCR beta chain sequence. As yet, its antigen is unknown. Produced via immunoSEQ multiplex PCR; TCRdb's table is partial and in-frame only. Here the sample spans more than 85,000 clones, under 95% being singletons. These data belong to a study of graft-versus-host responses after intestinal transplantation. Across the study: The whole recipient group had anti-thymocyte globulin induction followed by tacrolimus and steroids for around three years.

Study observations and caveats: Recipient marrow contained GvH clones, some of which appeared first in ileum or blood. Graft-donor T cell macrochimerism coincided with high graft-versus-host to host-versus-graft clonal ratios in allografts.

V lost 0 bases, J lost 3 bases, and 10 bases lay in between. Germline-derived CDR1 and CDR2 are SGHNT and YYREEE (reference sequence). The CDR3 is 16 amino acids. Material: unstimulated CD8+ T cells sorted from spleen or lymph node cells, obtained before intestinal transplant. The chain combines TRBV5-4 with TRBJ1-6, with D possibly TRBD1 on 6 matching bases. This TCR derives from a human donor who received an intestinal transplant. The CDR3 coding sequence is TGTGCCAGCAGCTTGGAACAGGGAAACTATAATTCACCCCTCCACTTT. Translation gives CASSLEQGNYNSPLHF.